The 17 T cell receptor beta chains below were found in one sample sequenced in a study of blood T cell repertoires in COVID-19. Generated by immunoSEQ multiplex PCR, the TCRdb table keeps only in-frame clones and is missing some. The profile shows over 70,000 clones, 75% to 85% of them singletons. Sequenced material: peripheral blood. These receptors were collected from a man aged 30-40 years with COVID-19, enrolled during active disease.

The gene calls are TRBV2 and TRBJ2-7; 7 bases are shared with TRBD1. Germline CDR1 reads SNHLY; CDR2 reads FYNNEI. The CDR3 sequence is 14 residues long. The V and J ends lost 7 bases and 7 bases, in that order; junction bases with no gene match: 13. The CDR3 region has the DNA TGTGCCAGCACCATGACCGGGACAGTGGGAGAGCAGTACTTC. It yields the protein CASTMTGTVGEQYF.

This clone appeared a single time. The genes are TRBV6-1 and TRBJ1-1; tentatively, D is TRBD1 (5 bases). CDR1 is MNHNS and CDR2 is SASEGT in the germline V gene. This CDR3 has 15 residues. Trimming removed 2 bases from V and 0 bases from J, with 10 bases in between. The CDR3 nucleotides read TGTGCCAGCAGTGAATTGGGGCCCCTGAACACTGAAGCTTTCTTT. Protein sequence: CASSELGPLNTEAFF.

This chain links TRBV4-1 with TRBJ2-5, with D possibly TRBD1 on 6 matching bases. The V gene's germline CDR1 is MGHRA and CDR2 YSYEKL. V was clipped by 1 base and J by 1 base, with 13 bases between them. This CDR3 is built from 16 residues. The CDR3 here is CASSQAFDRSQETQYF. DNA for the CDR3: TGCGCCAGCAGCCAAGCCTTCGACAGGAGCCAAGAGACCCAGTACTTC.

This chain connects TRBV5-1 to TRBJ2-2; TRBD2 matches 10 bases. V shed 1 base and J 8 bases; nucleotides not matched to a gene: 11. The CDR3 loop spans 17 amino acids. CDR1 and CDR2 (germline): SGHRS, YFSETQ. The CDR3 spells CASSLTSSGRSGGELFF. CDR3 DNA sequence: TGCGCCAGCAGCTTGACCTCTAGCGGGAGAAGTGGAGGGGAGCTGTTTTTT.

In DNA form, the CDR3 reads TGTGCCAGCAGCCACCCGGGACAGGGCAACGAGCAGTACTTC. It codes for CASSHPGQGNEQYF. The rearrangement joins TRBV4-2 to TRBJ2-7, with TRBD1 matching 9 bases. CDR1 LGHNA and CDR2 YNFKEQ come from the germline V gene. Unmatched junction bases numbered 5, after V lost 3 bases and J lost 5 bases. The CDR3 loop spans 14 amino acids.

This clone showed up just a few times. The chain joins TRBV30 to TRBJ2-7; the D gene is possibly TRBD1 (6 bases). The CDR3 spans 14 residues. Trimming cost V 0 bases and J 3 bases, with 12 bases left between them. The germline V gene has CDR1 GTSNPN and CDR2 SVGIG (reference sequence). The CDR3 region is CAWSVPGRGYEQYF. DNA for the CDR3: TGTGCCTGGAGTGTACCGGGCAGGGGCTACGAGCAGTACTTC.

The rearrangement links TRBV28 to TRBJ1-1; 7 bases line up with TRBD1. This CDR3 is 16 amino acids long. Germline V gene lookup returns CDR1 MDHEN and CDR2 SYDVKM. V lost 6 bases to trimming and J lost 1 base; unmatched junction nucleotides: 11. In nucleotides, the CDR3 is TGTGCCAGCAGCCAAAGGACAGGTAAGCAGAACACTGAAGCTTTCTTT. This translates into CASSQRTGKQNTEAFF.

J is TRBJ1-1 and V is TRBV28; tentative D call: TRBD1 (6 bases). Germline V gene sequence: CDR1 MDHEN, CDR2 SYDVKM. Trimming left V 3 bases short and J 7 bases short, with 15 bases between. CDR3 length equals 14 residues. CDR3 sequence: CASSFGQRVREAFF. The CDR3 coding sequence is TGTGCCAGCAGTTTTGGACAGAGGGTGCGTGAAGCTTTCTTT.

Only a few counts were recorded for this clone. The genes are TRBV11-2 and TRBJ1-1; 8 nucleotides match TRBD1. Unmatched junction bases numbered 11, after V lost 5 bases and J lost 3 bases. Germline V gene data show CDR1 as SGHAT and CDR2 as FQNNGV. The CDR3 is 16 amino acids. Here the CDR3 DNA reads TGTGCCAGCAGCCCTATCAGGCAGGGGGCTTACACTGAAGCTTTCTTT. Translating gives CASSPIRQGAYTEAFF.

This chain connects TRBV15 to TRBJ1-2, with TRBD1 matching 7 bases. The CDR3 covers 16 residues. V dropped 0 bases and J dropped 3; count of bases not matched to a gene: 7. Germline V gene data show CDR1 as LNHNV and CDR2 as YYDKDF (reference sequence). CDR3 coding DNA: TGTGCCACCAGCAGAGATCTCGGACAGGTTGACTATGGCTACACCTTC. It yields the protein CATSRDLGQVDYGYTF. Together with reference TRBV15 and TRBJ1-2, the CDR3 gives the full variable domain: DAMVIQNPRYQVTQFGKPVTLSCSQTLNHNVMYWYQQKSSQAPKLLFHYYDKDFNNEADTPDNFQSRRPNTSFCFLDIRSPGLGDTAMYLCATSRDLGQVDYGYTFGSGTRLTVV.

V gene TRBV6-5 combines with J gene TRBJ2-7; 13 bases line up with TRBD2. The CDR3 consists of 15 residues. Trimming took 7 bases from V and 2 from J; bases not matched to a gene: 5. Per the germline V gene, CDR1 is MNHEY and CDR2 is SVGAGI. The CDR3 here is CASTRTSGRAYEQYF. The CDR3 DNA sequence: TGTGCCAGCACTCGGACTAGCGGGAGAGCCTACGAGCAGTACTTC.

The table lists this clone with a count of one. The V call is TRBV30, the J call TRBJ1-4; D gene unclear. CDR1 and CDR2 (germline): GTSNPN, SVGIG (reference sequence). Trimming left V 1 base short and J 4 bases short, with 7 bases between. This CDR3 spans 13 amino acids. CDR3 amino acids: CAWSGERNEKLFF. The CDR3 DNA reads TGTGCCTGGAGTGGAGAGCGTAATGAAAAACTGTTTTTT.

This chain uses TRBV19 with TRBJ2-7; D possibly corresponds to TRBD1 (6 bases). Germline CDR1 is LNHDA and CDR2 is SQIVND (reference sequence). The V end was cut by 7 bases, the J end by 0 bases, with 13 bases between. The CDR3 covers 14 residues. The CDR3 sequence is CASTQTGSSYEQYF. DNA for the CDR3: TGTGCCAGTACCCAGACAGGAAGCTCCTACGAGCAGTACTTC.

The genes are TRBV10-3 and TRBJ1-1; D is unclear. The germline CDR1 and CDR2 sequences are ENHRY and SYGVKD. This CDR3 has 14 residues. V lost 2 bases to trimming and J lost 1 base, with 8 bases between them. The CDR3 here is CAISEHTGNTEAFF. CDR3 nucleotide sequence: TGTGCCATCAGTGAGCATACGGGGAACACTGAAGCTTTCTTT.

This chain links TRBV3-1 (or the pseudogene TRBV3-2) with TRBJ2-1; D is possibly TRBD1 (5 bases). V lost 4 bases, J lost 6 bases, and 10 bases lay in between. This CDR3 comprises 13 residues. CDR1 is LGHDT and CDR2 is YNNKEL in the germline V gene (reference sequence). CDR3 sequence: CASSLQGLNEQFF. CDR3 in DNA: TGTGCCAGCAGCCTGCAGGGTCTCAATGAGCAGTTCTTC.

This clone was counted only a few times. V and J are TRBV28 and TRBJ1-5, with TRBD1 as a possible D gene (6 bases). The CDR3 has 15 residues. V was shortened by 5 bases and J by 1 base, with 12 bases between the two germline ends. The germline CDR1 and CDR2 sequences are MDHEN and SYDVKM. CDR3 sequence (DNA): TGTGCCAGCAGTCTACCTGGACAGAGCAATCAGCCCCAGCATTTT. It yields the protein CASSLPGQSNQPQHF.

This clone came up a few times. The chain links TRBV4-1 to TRBJ2-1; D remains unclear. V shed 6 bases and J shed 5 bases, with 11 bases lying between them. CDR1 MGHRA and CDR2 YSYEKL come from the germline V gene. The CDR3 is 13 amino acids. The CDR3 here is CASSLSTNNEQFF. For the CDR3, the DNA is TGCGCCAGCAGTCTAAGCACTAACAATGAGCAGTTCTTC.